This TCR beta chain appears in the sequencing data of a study of blood T cell repertoires in COVID-19. Study at large: T cells, B-cell-depleted T cells, or PBMCs supplied cDNA or gDNA.

Authors' analysis steps: Cell counts per sample came from amplifying reference gene primers. TCRdb's table, derived via immunoSEQ multiplex PCR, lists solely in-frame clones and lacks some. That table furnishes V, J and clone size, whereas the DNA furnished D and trimming. The repertoire holds more than 200,000 clones, with 88% as singletons. Germline-derived CDR1 and CDR2 are KGHSH and LQKENI. J gave up 5 bases and V 1 base, and 3 bases lay outside the gene matches. The CDR3 contains 14 residues. The chain is built from TRBV18 and TRBJ2-7, with 9 nucleotides matching TRBD1. The TCR was taken from a man between 65 and 79 years old with acute or convalescent COVID-19. Sequencing was done on a sample of peripheral blood. The CDR3 DNA is TGTGCCAGCTCACCACGGACAGGGGAGGACGAGCAGTACTTC. This sequence encodes CASSPRTGEDEQYF.